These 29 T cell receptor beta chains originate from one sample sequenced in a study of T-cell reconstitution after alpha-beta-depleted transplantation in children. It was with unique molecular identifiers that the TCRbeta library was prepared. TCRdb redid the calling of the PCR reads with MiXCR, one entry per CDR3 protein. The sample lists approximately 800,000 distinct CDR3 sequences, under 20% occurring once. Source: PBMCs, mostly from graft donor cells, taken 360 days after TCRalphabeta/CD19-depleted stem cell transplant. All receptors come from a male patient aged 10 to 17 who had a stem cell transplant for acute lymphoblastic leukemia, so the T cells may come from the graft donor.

The CDR3 DNA follows: TGTGCCAGCAGCTCCCCCGGGACAGTTGGATCTAGTGGGCCCCAGCATTTT. It translates to CASSSPGTVGSSGPQHF. The chain uses TRBV6-1 and TRBJ1-5; 7 bases fit TRBD1. The V gene end was trimmed by 6 bases and the J gene end by 9 bases; junction bases not matched to a gene: 20. The CDR3 is made up of 17 amino acids. The germline CDR1 and CDR2 sequences are MNHNS and SASEGT.

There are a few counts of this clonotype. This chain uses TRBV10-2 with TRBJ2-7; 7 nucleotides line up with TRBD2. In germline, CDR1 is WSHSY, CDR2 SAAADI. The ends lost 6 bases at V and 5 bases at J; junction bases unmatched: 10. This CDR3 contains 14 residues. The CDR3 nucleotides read TGCGCCAGCAGAAGAAGCGGGAACAGCGACGAGCAGTACTTC. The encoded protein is CASRRSGNSDEQYF.

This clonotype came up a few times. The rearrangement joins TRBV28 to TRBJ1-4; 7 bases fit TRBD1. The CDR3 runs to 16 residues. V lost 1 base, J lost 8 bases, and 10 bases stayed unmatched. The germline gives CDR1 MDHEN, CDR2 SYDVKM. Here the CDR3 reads CASSLFLTGQWEKLFF. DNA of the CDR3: TGTGCCAGCAGTTTATTCTTGACGGGACAGTGGGAAAAACTGTTTTTT.

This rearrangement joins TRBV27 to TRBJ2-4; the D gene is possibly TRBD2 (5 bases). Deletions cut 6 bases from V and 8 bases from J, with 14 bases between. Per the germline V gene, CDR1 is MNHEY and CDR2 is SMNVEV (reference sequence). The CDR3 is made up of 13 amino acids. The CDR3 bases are TGTGCCAGCAGAGAGGAGCGAGGGTACATTCAGTACTTC. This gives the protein CASREERGYIQYF.

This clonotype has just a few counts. DNA of the CDR3: TGTGCCAGCAGATCCGAGACCAATGAGCAGTTCTTC. This encodes CASRSETNEQFF. The chain is built from TRBV6-5 and TRBJ2-1, with D uncertain. The germline gives CDR1 MNHEY, CDR2 SVGAGI. The CDR3 covers 12 residues. V lost 6 bases and J 6 bases, leaving 9 bases between the germline ends.

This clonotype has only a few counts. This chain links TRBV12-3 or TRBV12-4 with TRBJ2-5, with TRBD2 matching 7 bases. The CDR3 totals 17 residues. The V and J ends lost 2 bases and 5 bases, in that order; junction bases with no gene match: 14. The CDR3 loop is CASSLLSLAGAGETQYF. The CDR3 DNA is TGTGCCAGCAGTTTACTCTCCCTGGCGGGAGCGGGGGAGACCCAGTACTTC.

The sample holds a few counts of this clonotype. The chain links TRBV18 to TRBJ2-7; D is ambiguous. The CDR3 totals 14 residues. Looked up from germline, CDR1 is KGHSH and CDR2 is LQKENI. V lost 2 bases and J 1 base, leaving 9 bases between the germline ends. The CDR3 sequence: CASSPKFESYEQYF. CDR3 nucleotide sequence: TGTGCCAGCTCACCAAAATTCGAGTCCTACGAGCAGTACTTC.

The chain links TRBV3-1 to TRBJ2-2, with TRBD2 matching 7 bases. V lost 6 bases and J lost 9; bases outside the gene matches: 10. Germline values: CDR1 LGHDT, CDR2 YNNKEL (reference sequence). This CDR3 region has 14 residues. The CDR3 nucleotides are TGTGCCAGCAGGGGACTACGCTTAGACCGGGAGCTGTTTTTT. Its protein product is CASRGLRLDRELFF.

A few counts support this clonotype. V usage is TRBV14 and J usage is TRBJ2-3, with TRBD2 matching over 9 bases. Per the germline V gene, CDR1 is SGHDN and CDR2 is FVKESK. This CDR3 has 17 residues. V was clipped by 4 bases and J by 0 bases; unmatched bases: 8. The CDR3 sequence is CASSLSGRLTSTDTQYF. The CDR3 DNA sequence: TGTGCCAGCAGCCTCAGCGGGAGGCTTACTAGCACAGATACGCAGTATTTT.

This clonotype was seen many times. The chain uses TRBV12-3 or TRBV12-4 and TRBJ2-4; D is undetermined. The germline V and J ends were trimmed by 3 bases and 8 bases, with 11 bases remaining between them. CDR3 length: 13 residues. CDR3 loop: CASSFFQMDIQYF. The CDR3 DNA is TGTGCCAGCAGTTTTTTCCAGATGGACATTCAGTACTTC.

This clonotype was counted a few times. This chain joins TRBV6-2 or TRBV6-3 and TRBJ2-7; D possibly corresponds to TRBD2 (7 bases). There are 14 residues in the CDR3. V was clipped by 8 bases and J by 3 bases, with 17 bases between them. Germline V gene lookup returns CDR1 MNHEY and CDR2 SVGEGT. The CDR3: CASVRRGGIYEQYF. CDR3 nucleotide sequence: TGTGCCAGCGTACGGAGGGGGGGAATCTACGAGCAGTACTTC.

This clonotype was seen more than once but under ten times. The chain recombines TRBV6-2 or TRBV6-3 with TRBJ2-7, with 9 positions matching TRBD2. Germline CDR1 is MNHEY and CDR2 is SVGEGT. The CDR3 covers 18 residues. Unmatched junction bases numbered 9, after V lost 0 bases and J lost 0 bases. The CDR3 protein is CASSYSLRRLAVSYEQYF. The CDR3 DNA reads TGTGCCAGCAGTTACTCGTTGAGAAGACTAGCGGTCTCCTACGAGCAGTACTTC.

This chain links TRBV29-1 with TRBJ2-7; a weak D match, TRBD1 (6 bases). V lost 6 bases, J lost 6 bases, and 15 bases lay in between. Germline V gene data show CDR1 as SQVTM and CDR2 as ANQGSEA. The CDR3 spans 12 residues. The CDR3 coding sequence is TGCAGCGTAACACCGCAGGGGCGCGAGCAGTACTTC. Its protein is CSVTPQGREQYF.

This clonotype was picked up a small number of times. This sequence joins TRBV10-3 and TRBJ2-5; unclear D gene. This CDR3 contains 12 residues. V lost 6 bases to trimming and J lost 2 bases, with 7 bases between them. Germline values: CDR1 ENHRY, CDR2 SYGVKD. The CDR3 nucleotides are TGTGCCATCAGCGGGCAACAAGAGACCCAGTACTTC. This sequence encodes CAISGQQETQYF.

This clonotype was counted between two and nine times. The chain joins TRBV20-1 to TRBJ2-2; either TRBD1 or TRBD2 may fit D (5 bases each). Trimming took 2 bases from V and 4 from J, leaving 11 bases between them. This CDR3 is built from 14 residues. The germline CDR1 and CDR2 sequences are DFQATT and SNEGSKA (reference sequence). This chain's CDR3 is CSARRQGPTGELFF. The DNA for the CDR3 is TGCAGTGCTAGACGGCAGGGACCCACCGGGGAGCTGTTTTTT.

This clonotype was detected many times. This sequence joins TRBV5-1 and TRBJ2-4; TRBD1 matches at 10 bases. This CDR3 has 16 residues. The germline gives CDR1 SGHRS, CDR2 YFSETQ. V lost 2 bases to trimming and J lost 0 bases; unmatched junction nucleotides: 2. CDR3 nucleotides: TGCGCCAGCAGCTTCGGGGACAGGGGAGCCAAAAACATTCAGTACTTC. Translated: CASSFGDRGAKNIQYF.

CDR3: CASSFGTGKTGELFF. CDR3 nucleotide sequence: TGCGCCAGCAGCTTCGGGACAGGGAAAACCGGGGAGCTGTTTTTT. The rearrangement joins TRBV5-1 to TRBJ2-2; 9 bases are shared with TRBD1. V lost 2 bases, J lost 5 bases, and 4 bases stayed unmatched. The CDR3 has 15 amino acids. The germline CDR1 and CDR2 sequences are SGHRS and YFSETQ.

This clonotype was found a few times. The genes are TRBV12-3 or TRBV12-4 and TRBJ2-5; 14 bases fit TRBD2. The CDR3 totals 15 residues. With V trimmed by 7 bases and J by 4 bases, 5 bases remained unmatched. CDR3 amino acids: CASTYGLAGGETQYF. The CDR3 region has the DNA TGTGCCAGCACCTACGGACTAGCGGGAGGAGAGACCCAGTACTTC.

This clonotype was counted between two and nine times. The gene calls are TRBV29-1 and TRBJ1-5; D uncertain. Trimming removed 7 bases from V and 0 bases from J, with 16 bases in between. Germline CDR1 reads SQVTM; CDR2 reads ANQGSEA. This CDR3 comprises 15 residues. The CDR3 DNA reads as TGCAGCGATCCGCCGGACTGCTTTAGCAATCAGCCCCAGCATTTT. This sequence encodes CSDPPDCFSNQPQHF.

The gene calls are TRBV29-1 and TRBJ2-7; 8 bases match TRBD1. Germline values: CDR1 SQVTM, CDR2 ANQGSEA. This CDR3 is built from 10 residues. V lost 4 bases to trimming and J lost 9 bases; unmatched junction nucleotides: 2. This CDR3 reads CSVGDRGQYF. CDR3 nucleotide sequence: TGCAGCGTTGGAGACAGGGGGCAGTACTTC.

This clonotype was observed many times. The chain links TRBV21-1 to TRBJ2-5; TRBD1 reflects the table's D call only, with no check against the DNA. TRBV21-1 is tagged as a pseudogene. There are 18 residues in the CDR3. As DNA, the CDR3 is TGTGCCAGCAGCAAAGCCCACCCCTACAGGGCTCCGGGAGAGACCCAGTACTTC. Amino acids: CASSKAHPYRAPGETQYF.

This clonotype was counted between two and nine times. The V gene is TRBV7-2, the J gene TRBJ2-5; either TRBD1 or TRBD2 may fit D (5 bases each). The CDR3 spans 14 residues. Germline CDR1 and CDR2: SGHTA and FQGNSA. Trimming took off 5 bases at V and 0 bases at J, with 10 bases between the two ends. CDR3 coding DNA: TGTGCCAGCAGCCCCTGGGGGTACCAAGAGACCCAGTACTTC. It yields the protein CASSPWGYQETQYF.

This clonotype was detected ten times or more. Here the CDR3 reads CSASGWNTGELFF. CDR3 bases: TGCAGTGCTAGCGGGTGGAACACCGGGGAGCTGTTTTTT. The chain links TRBV20-1 to TRBJ2-2; D gene unclear. The germline V gene encodes CDR1 DFQATT and CDR2 SNEGSKA (reference sequence). V lost 3 bases and J lost 1, with 6 bases in between. This CDR3 has 13 amino acids.

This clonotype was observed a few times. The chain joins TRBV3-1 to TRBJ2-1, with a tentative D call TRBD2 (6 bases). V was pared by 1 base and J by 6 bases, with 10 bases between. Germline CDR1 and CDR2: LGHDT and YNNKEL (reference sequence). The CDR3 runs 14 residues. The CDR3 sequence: CASSQASLANEQFF. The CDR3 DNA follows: TGTGCCAGCAGCCAAGCGTCACTAGCCAATGAGCAGTTCTTC.

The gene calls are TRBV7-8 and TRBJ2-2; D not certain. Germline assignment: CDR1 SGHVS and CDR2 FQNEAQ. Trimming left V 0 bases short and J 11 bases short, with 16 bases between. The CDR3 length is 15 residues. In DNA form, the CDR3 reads TGTGCCAGCAGCTTAGCCTCCCTAGGATCACGTGAGCTGTTTTTT. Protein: CASSLASLGSRELFF.

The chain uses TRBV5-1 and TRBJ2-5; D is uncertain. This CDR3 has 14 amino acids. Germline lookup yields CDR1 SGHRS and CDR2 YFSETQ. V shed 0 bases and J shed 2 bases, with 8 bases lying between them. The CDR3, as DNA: TGCGCCAGCAGCTTGGCGCTACAACAAGAGACCCAGTACTTC. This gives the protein CASSLALQQETQYF.

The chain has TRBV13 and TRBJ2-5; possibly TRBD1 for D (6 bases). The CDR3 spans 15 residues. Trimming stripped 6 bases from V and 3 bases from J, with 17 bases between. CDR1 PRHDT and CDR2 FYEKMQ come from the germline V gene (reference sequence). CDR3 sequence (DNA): TGTGCCAGCAGGGGTCGACAGGTCATGGAAGAGACCCAGTACTTC. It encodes CASRGRQVMEETQYF.

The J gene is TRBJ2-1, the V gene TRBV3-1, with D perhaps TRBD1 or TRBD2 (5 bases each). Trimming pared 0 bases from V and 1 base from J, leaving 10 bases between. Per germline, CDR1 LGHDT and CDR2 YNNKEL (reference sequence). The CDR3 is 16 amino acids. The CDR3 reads CASSQEVEGSYNEQFF. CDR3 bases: TGTGCCAGCAGCCAAGAAGTCGAGGGGTCCTACAATGAGCAGTTCTTC.

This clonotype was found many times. DNA for the CDR3: TGTGCCAGCAGTGTCGTTAGCACAGATACGCAGTATTTT. As protein: CASSVVSTDTQYF. The chain recombines TRBV9 with TRBJ2-3, with no clear D. The CDR3 runs to 13 residues. Germline V gene sequence: CDR1 SGDLS, CDR2 YYNGEE. V was cut by 5 bases and J by 0 bases, with 7 bases left in between. Full variable domain (outside the CDR3, taken from reference TRBV9 and TRBJ2-3): DSGVTQTPKHLITATGQRVTLRCSPRSGDLSVYWYQQSLDQGLQFLIQYYNGEERAKGNILERFSAQQFPDLHSELNLSSLELGDSALYFCASSVVSTDTQYFGPGTRLTVL.